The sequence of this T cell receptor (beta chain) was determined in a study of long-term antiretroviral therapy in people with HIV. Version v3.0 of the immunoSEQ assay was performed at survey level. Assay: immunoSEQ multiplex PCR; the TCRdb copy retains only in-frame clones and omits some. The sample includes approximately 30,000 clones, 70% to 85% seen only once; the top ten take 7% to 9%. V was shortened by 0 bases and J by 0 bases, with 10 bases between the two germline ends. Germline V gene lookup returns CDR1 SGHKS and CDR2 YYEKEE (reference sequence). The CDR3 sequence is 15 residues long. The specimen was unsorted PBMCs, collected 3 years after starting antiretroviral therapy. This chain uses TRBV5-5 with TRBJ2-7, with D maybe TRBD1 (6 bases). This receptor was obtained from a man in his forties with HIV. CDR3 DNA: TGTGCCAGCAGCTTGGGTCAGGGGTCCTCCTACGAGCAGTACTTC. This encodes CASSLGQGSSYEQYF.